A single sample gave rise to the 2 T cell receptor beta chains below, sequenced in a study of blood T cell repertoires in COVID-19. The table came from immunoSEQ multiplex PCR; TCRdb's copy has only in-frame clones and leaves some out. The data contain some 120,000 clones, around nine tenths of them seen just once; the ten biggest clones take up approximately 2.3%. Sequenced input: peripheral blood. These receptors originate from a woman between 45 and 60 years old with acute or convalescent COVID-19.

The chain uses TRBV6-2 or TRBV6-3 and TRBJ1-5; 7 bases agree with TRBD1. The CDR3 contains 13 residues. The J segment lost 4 bases and the V segment lost 6 bases, leaving 3 bases of the junction unmatched. CDR1 and CDR2 from the germline V gene are MNHEY and SVGEGT. This CDR3 is CASRYRGNQPQHF. The CDR3 bases are TGTGCCAGCAGATACAGGGGAAATCAGCCCCAGCATTTT.

The V gene is TRBV2, the J gene TRBJ2-2, with D possibly TRBD2 on 6 matching bases. The CDR3 extends over 14 amino acids. Germline V lookup: CDR1 SNHLY, CDR2 FYNNEI. V lost 8 bases and J 0 bases, leaving 10 bases between the germline ends. CDR3 protein: CASQGLPNTGELFF. For the CDR3, the DNA is TGTGCCAGCCAGGGACTTCCGAACACCGGGGAGCTGTTTTTT.